These 16 T cell receptor beta chains share one sample of origin, sequenced in a study of cytomegalovirus exposure and HLA in healthy donors. PCR used 60 Vbeta primers and 13 Jbeta primers. This table comes from immunoSEQ multiplex PCR, and its TCRdb copy is limited to in-frame clones, with some not included. The profile shows approximately 130,000 clones, approximately 85% of them singletons. The sequencing input was PBMCs. The receptors were gathered from a woman in her thirties in good health and CMV-seropositive.

V gene TRBV6-5 combines with J gene TRBJ2-7, with a possible D match to TRBD2 (5 bases). CDR1 is MNHEY and CDR2 is SVGAGI in the germline V gene. The length of the CDR3 is 13 residues. Trimming stripped 1 base from V and 3 bases from J, with 7 bases between. The CDR3 is CASSYLRGYEQYF. The CDR3 DNA sequence: TGTGCCAGCAGTTACTTACGGGGCTACGAGCAGTACTTC.

The V call is TRBV4-1, the J call TRBJ2-7, with TRBD1 matching 7 bases. Germline V gene lookup returns CDR1 MGHRA and CDR2 YSYEKL. The CDR3 consists of 14 residues. With 4 bases clipped from V and 3 bases from J, the junction kept 6 bases outside the gene matches. CDR3 loop: CASSRLRDSYEQYF. The CDR3 coding sequence is TGCGCCAGCAGCCGGCTCCGGGACAGCTACGAGCAGTACTTC.

The V and J genes are TRBV10-1 and TRBJ2-1; 8 bases agree with TRBD2. The CDR3 is 15 amino acids. Germline CDR1 and CDR2: WNHNN and SYGVQD (reference sequence). Trimming took 2 bases from V and 2 from J; bases not matched to a gene: 2. CDR3 DNA sequence: TGCGCCAGCAGTGAGCAAGCGGGAGCCTACAATGAGCAGTTCTTC. Its translation is CASSEQAGAYNEQFF.

The chain combines TRBV5-6 with TRBJ2-5, with 7 bases matching TRBD2. V shed 0 bases and J 11 bases; nucleotides not matched to a gene: 7. Germline CDR1 is SGHDT and CDR2 is YYEEEE. The CDR3 loop spans 13 amino acids. The CDR3 DNA follows: TGTGCCAGCAGCTTGGGAGTGGCGGGGGAGCAGTACTTC. Protein sequence: CASSLGVAGEQYF.

The V call is TRBV29-1, the J call TRBJ2-1; 10 bases line up with TRBD1. J gave up 8 bases and V 4 bases, and 2 bases lay outside the gene matches. The CDR3 is 12 residues long. The germline gives CDR1 SQVTM, CDR2 ANQGSEA. DNA for the CDR3: TGCAGCGTTGGGGACAGGGGCTATGAGCAGTTCTTC. It translates to CSVGDRGYEQFF.

The V and J genes are TRBV6-1 and TRBJ1-2, with 10 nucleotides matching TRBD1. Looked up from germline, CDR1 is MNHNS and CDR2 is SASEGT. The V gene end was trimmed by 5 bases and the J gene end by 7 bases; junction bases not matched to a gene: 7. The CDR3 totals 14 residues. The CDR3 sequence: CASSTPGQGSGYTF. CDR3 nucleotides: TGTGCCAGCAGTACCCCGGGACAGGGGTCTGGCTACACCTTC.

The rearrangement joins TRBV4-1 to TRBJ1-2; maybe TRBD1 (5 bases). In germline, CDR1 is MGHRA, CDR2 YSYEKL. V was cut by 5 bases and J by 3 bases, with 13 bases left in between. The CDR3 extends over 14 amino acids. This CDR3 is CASSGSGRHYGYTF. The CDR3 coding sequence is TGCGCCAGCAGCGGTTCAGGGAGGCACTATGGCTACACCTTC.

This chain connects TRBV6-6 to TRBJ2-7, with 7 nucleotides matching TRBD2. This CDR3 region has 14 residues. J was trimmed by 3 bases and V by 3 bases; bases with no gene match: 5. Germline V gives CDR1 MNHNY, CDR2 SVGAGI (reference sequence). CDR3 in DNA: TGTGCCAGCAGTTATGGGCTAGCGGACTACGAGCAGTACTTC. This gives the protein CASSYGLADYEQYF.

The rearrangement links TRBV6-4 to TRBJ2-2; weak D call: TRBD2 (5 bases). The CDR3 is 14 amino acids. Germline values: CDR1 MRHNA, CDR2 SNTAGT. The germline V and J ends were trimmed by 8 bases and 1 base, with 11 bases remaining between them. The CDR3 coding sequence is TGTGCCAGCCGTCCTGAGGGGAACACCGGGGAGCTGTTTTTT. Amino acid sequence: CASRPEGNTGELFF.

The CDR3 reads CASSIGGGLSPEAFF. In nucleotides, the CDR3 is TGTGCCAGTAGTATAGGTGGCGGGTTGTCCCCTGAAGCTTTCTTT. The chain combines TRBV19 with TRBJ1-1; D not resolved. Germline V gene sequence: CDR1 LNHDA, CDR2 SQIVND (reference sequence). The CDR3 is made up of 15 amino acids. V lost 1 base and J lost 6, with 15 bases in between.

Concerning this clone itself: Germline is not matched at one junction end, which may reflect a read error. The chain employs TRBV29-1 and TRBJ1-2, with D possibly matching TRBD1 (6 bases). This CDR3 contains 13 residues. Germline CDR1 and CDR2: SQVTM and ANQGSEA. CDR3 protein: CSVEDGQIYGYTF. For the CDR3, the DNA is TGCAGCGTCGAAGACGGACAGATCTATGGCTACACCTTC.

The chain has TRBV9 and TRBJ2-5; maybe TRBD1 (6 bases). The germline gives CDR1 SGDLS, CDR2 YYNGEE. The CDR3 contains 13 residues. V was shortened by 2 bases and J by 4 bases, with 9 bases between the two germline ends. For the CDR3, the DNA is TGTGCCAGCAGCGTGGGGGCCATAGAGACCCAGTACTTC. It codes for CASSVGAIETQYF. Full variable domain (missing parts from reference TRBV9 and TRBJ2-5): DSGVTQTPKHLITATGQRVTLRCSPRSGDLSVYWYQQSLDQGLQFLIQYYNGEERAKGNILERFSAQQFPDLHSELNLSSLELGDSALYFCASSVGAIETQYFGPGTRLLVL.

The chain joins TRBV29-1 to TRBJ2-5, with D possibly TRBD1 on 5 matching bases. This CDR3 has 13 amino acids. V was cut by 2 bases and J by 5 bases, with 12 bases left in between. CDR1 SQVTM and CDR2 ANQGSEA come from the germline V gene. CDR3 nucleotides: TGCAGCGTTGAACTGGGTAAGGGGGAGACCCAGTACTTC. Its translation: CSVELGKGETQYF. Looking up the rest from reference TRBV29-1 and TRBJ2-5 gives the full variable domain: SAVISQKPSRDICQRGTSLTIQCQVDSQVTMMFWYRQQPGQSLTLIATANQGSEATYESGFVIDKFPISRPNLTFSTLTVSNMSPEDSSIYLCSVELGKGETQYFGPGTRLLVL.

This chain joins TRBV28 and TRBJ1-2; D remains ambiguous. Germline values: CDR1 MDHEN, CDR2 SYDVKM. This CDR3 comprises 15 residues. Trimming shortened V by 6 bases and J by 2 bases, and 16 bases separated the two germline ends. The CDR3, as DNA: TGTGCCAGCAGGGGGTCCTTGGGAGTCAACTATGGCTACACCTTC. As protein: CASRGSLGVNYGYTF.

The chain employs TRBV4-2 and TRBJ1-4; TRBD1 might be the D (6 bases). Germline CDR1 LGHNA, CDR2 YNFKEQ. The CDR3 totals 15 residues. V was clipped by 0 bases and J by 5 bases, with 10 bases between them. CDR3 residues: CASSQDVGANEKLFF. CDR3 DNA: TGTGCCAGCAGCCAAGATGTGGGGGCCAATGAAAAACTGTTTTTT.

The chain uses TRBV5-1 and TRBJ1-2, with 9 nucleotides matching TRBD1. This CDR3 is 14 amino acids long. J lost 8 bases, V lost 0 bases, and 5 bases had no gene match. CDR1 and CDR2 (germline): SGHRS, YFSETQ. CDR3 loop: CASSLGTGDRGYTF. Written as DNA, the CDR3 is TGCGCCAGCAGCTTGGGGACAGGGGACCGCGGCTACACCTTC.